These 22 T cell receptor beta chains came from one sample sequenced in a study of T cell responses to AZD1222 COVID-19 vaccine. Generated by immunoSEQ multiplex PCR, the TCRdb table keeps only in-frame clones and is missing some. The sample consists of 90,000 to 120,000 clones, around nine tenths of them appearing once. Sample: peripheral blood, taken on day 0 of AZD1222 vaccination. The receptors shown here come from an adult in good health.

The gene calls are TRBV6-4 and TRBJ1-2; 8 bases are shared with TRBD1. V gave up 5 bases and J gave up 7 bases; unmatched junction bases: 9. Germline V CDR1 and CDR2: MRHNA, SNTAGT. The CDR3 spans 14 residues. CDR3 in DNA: TGTGCCAGCAGTTTCGGACAGGGAGAAGGTGGCTACACCTTC. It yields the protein CASSFGQGEGGYTF.

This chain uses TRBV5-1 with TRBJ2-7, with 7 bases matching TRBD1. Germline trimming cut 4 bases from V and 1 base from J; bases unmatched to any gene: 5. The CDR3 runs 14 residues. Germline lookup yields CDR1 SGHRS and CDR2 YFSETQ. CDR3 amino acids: CASSNQGDSYEQYF. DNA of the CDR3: TGCGCCAGCAGCAACCAGGGGGATTCCTACGAGCAGTACTTC. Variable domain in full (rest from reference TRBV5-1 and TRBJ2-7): KAGVTQTPRYLIKTRGQQVTLSCSPISGHRSVSWYQQTPGQGLQFLFEYFSETQRNKGNFPGRFSGRQFSNSRSEMNVSTLELGDSALYLCASSNQGDSYEQYFGPGTRLTVT.

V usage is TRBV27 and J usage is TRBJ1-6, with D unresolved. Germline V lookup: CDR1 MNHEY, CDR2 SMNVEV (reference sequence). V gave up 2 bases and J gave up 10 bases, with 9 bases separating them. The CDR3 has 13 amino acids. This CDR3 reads CASSLKGNSPLHF. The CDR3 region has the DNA TGTGCCAGCAGTTTAAAGGGAAACTCACCCCTCCACTTT.

CDR3 region: CASSPLNQPQHF. DNA for the CDR3: TGTGCCAGCAGTCCACTAAATCAGCCCCAGCATTTT. The chain links TRBV27 to TRBJ1-5; D gene ambiguous. Germline V CDR1 and CDR2: MNHEY, SMNVEV (reference sequence). The CDR3 extends over 12 amino acids. V was cut by 5 bases and J by 4 bases, with 6 bases left in between.

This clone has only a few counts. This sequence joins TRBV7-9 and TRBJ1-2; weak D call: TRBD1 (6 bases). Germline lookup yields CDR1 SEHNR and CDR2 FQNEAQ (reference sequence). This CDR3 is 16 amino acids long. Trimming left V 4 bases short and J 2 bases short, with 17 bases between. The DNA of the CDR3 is TGTGCCAGCAGCTCATGGGACGACAGGACCAACTATGGCTACACCTTC. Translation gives CASSSWDDRTNYGYTF.

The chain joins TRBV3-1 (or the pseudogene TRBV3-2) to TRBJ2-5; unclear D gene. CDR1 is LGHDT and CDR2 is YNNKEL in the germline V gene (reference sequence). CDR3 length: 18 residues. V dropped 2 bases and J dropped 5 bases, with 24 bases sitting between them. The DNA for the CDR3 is TGTGCCAGCAGCCAACCCCTGGGTTCGGCACCTCCGGGTGAGACCCAGTACTTC. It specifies CASSQPLGSAPPGETQYF.

This chain's CDR3 is CASSILPRDDSPLHF. The CDR3 region has the DNA TGTGCCAGTAGTATACTCCCAAGGGATGATTCACCCCTCCACTTT. This rearrangement joins TRBV19 to TRBJ1-6; no clear D gene. Germline CDR1 reads LNHDA; CDR2 reads SQIVND (reference sequence). This CDR3 has 15 residues. Trimming left V 2 bases short and J 8 bases short, with 13 bases between.

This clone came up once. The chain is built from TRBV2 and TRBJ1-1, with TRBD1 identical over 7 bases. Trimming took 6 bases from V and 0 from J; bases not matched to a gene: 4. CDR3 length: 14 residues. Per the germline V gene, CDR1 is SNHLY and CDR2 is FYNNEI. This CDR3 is CASSSQGMNTEAFF. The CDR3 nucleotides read TGTGCCAGCAGCTCACAGGGGATGAACACTGAAGCTTTCTTT.

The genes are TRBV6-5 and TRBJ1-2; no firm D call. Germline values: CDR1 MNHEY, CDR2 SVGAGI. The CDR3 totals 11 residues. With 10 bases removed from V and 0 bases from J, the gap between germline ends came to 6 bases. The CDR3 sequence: CATTSNYGYTF. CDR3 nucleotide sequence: TGTGCCACCACATCTAACTATGGCTACACCTTC.

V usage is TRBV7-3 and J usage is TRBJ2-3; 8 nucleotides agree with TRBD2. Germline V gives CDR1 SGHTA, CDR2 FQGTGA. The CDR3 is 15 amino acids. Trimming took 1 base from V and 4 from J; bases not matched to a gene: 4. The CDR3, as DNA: TGTGCCAGCAGCTTAAACAGCGGGGGCGCAGATACGCAGTATTTT. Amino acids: CASSLNSGGADTQYF.

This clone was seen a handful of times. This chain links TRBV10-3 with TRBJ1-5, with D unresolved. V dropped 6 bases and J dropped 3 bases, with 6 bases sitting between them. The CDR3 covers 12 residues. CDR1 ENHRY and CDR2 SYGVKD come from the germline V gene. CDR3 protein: CAISPINQPQHF. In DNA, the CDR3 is TGTGCCATCAGCCCGATCAATCAGCCCCAGCATTTT.

CDR3 region: CASRQGPNEKLFF. The CDR3 DNA sequence: TGCGCCAGCCGACAGGGACCTAATGAAAAACTGTTTTTT. The chain combines TRBV5-1 with TRBJ1-4; 7 bases map to TRBD1. The CDR3 runs to 13 residues. Germline CDR1 reads SGHRS; CDR2 reads YFSETQ. The V and J ends lost 7 bases and 3 bases, in that order; junction bases with no gene match: 3.

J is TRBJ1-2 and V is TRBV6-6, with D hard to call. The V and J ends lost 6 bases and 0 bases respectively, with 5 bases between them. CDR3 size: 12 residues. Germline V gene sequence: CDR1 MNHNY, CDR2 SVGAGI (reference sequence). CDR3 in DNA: TGTGCCAGCAGCACAGCTAACTATGGCTACACCTTC. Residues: CASSTANYGYTF.

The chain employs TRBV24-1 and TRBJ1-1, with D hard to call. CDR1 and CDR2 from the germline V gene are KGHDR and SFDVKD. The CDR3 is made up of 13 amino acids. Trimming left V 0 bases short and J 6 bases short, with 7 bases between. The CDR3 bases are TGTGCCACCAGTGATTTGCATGAGGCTGAAGCTTTCTTT. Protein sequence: CATSDLHEAEAFF.

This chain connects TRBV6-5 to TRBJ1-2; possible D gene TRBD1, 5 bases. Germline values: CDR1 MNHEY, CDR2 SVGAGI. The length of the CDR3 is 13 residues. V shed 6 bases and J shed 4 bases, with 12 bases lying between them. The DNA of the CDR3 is TGTGCCAGCAGCGCTGGGACTTCCTATGGCTACACCTTC. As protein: CASSAGTSYGYTF.

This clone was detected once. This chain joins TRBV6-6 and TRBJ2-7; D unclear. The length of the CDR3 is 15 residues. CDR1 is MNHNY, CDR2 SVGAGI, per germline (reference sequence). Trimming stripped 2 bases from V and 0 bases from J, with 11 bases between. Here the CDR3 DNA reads TGTGCCAGCAGTTACATAGGACGCAGCTCCTACGAGCAGTACTTC. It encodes CASSYIGRSSYEQYF.

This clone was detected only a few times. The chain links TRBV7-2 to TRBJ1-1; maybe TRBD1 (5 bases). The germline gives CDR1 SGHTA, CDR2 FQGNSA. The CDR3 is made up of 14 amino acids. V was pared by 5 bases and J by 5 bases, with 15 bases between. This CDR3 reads CASSHNSGITEAFF. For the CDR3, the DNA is TGTGCCAGCAGCCATAATTCAGGGATAACTGAAGCTTTCTTT. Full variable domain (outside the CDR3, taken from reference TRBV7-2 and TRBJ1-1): GAGVSQSPSNKVTEKGKDVELRCDPISGHTALYWYRQSLGQGLEFLIYFQGNSAPDKSGLPSDRFSAERTGGSVSTLTIQRTQQEDSAVYLCASSHNSGITEAFFGQGTRLTVV.

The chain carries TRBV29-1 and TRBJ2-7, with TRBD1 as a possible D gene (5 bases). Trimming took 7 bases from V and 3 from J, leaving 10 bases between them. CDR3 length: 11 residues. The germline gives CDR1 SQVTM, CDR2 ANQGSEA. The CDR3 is CSADQGYEQYF. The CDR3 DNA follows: TGCAGCGCAGATCAGGGCTACGAGCAGTACTTC.

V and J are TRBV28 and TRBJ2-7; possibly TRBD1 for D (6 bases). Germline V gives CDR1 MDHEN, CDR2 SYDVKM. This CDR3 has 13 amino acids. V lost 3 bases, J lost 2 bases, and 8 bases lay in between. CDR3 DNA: TGTGCCAGCAGTTTGAACAGGGCCTACGAGCAGTACTTC. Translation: CASSLNRAYEQYF.

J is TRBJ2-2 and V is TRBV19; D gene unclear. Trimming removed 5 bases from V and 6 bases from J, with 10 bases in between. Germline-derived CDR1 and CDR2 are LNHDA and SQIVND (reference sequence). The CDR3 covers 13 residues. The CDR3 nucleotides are TGTGCCAGTAGTCGGACCGGACCCGGGGAGCTGTTTTTT. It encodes CASSRTGPGELFF. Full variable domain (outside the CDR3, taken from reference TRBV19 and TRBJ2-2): DGGITQSPKYLFRKEGQNVTLSCEQNLNHDAMYWYRQDPGQGLRLIYYSQIVNDFQKGDIAEGYSVSREKKESFPLTVTSAQKNPTAFYLCASSRTGPGELFFGEGSRLTVL.

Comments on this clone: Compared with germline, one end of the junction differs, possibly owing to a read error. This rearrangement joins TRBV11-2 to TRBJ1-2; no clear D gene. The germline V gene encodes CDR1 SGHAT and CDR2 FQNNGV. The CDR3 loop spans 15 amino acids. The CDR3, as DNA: TGTGCCAGCAGCCCCCACGCTAGCTCTAAGTATGGCTACACCTTC. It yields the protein CASSPHASSKYGYTF.

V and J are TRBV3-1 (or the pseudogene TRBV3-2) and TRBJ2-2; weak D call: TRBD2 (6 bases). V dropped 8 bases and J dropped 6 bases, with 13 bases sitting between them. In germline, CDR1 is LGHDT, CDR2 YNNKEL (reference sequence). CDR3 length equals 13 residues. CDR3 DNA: TGTGCCAGCGCAGGAGGGCTGGCCGGGGAGCTGTTTTTT. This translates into CASAGGLAGELFF.